This T cell receptor beta chain was profiled in a study of blood T cell repertoires in COVID-19. V shed 3 bases and J 12 bases; nucleotides not matched to a gene: 5. CDR1 is LNHDA, CDR2 SQIVND, per germline (reference sequence). This CDR3 is 12 amino acids long. How the authors handled the data: Using reference gene primer amplification, nucleated cell counts were estimated. Generated by immunoSEQ multiplex PCR, the TCRdb table keeps only in-frame clones and is missing some. V and J calls plus clone size are reproduced from that table; the DNA served to infer D and trimming. The table includes 130,000 or so clones, around 83% detected once.

The sequence was collected from a woman aged 25 to 45 who had recovered from COVID-19. Source material: PBMCs or T cells enriched from blood (not recorded which). The V call is TRBV19, the J call TRBJ2-1, with 7 bases lining up with TRBD2. The CDR3: CASSIPREGQFF. The CDR3 bases are TGTGCCAGTAGTATCCCCAGGGAGGGGCAGTTCTTC.